The clone carrying this TCR beta chain showed up just once. Antigen specificity is unknown. The sample belongs to a study of cytomegalovirus exposure and HLA in healthy donors. The wider study: Earlier findings included roughly 100 million unique TCR beta sequences obtained from about 179 million T cells.

CDR1 is MNHEY, CDR2 SMNVEV, per germline (reference sequence). V lost 6 bases, J lost 2 bases, and 11 bases lay in between. The CDR3 sequence is 14 residues long. Healthy bone marrow donors made up the donors. In the PCR, 60 Vbeta and 13 Jbeta primers were used. The protocol was immunoSEQ multiplex PCR, while the TCRdb copy is restricted to in-frame clones and leaves out a portion. The sample shows 170,000 or so clones, 70% to 80% of them seen only once. Study conclusions and caveats: Upon later analysis, TCR association rates were observed to vary by HLA locus, being highest for DRB1 and lowest for HLA-C.

The chain employs TRBV27 and TRBJ1-5, with TRBD1 as a possible D gene (6 bases). The TCR was taken from an older woman in good health and CMV-seropositive. Sequencing input: PBMCs. As DNA, the CDR3 is TGTGCCAGCAGAAAGGACAGAGGCAATCAGCCCCAGCATTTT. It is translated as CASRKDRGNQPQHF.